Below are 7 T cell receptor beta chains sequenced from a single sample in a study of neurological immune-mediated disorders. TCRdb ran MiXCR on the 5' RACE reads and lists one entry per CDR3 protein. The data contain just over 95,000 distinct CDR3 sequences, around 3.3% of them seen just once; the ten biggest clones take up 5% to 7.5%. Input material: PBMCs. The receptors shown here come from a woman younger than 30 with multiple sclerosis.

In its sample, this clonotype was seen many times. The rearrangement uses TRBV6-5 and TRBJ1-4; D remains unclear. The CDR3 is 14 residues long. Germline CDR1 is MNHEY and CDR2 is SVGAGI. V shed 4 bases and J shed 8 bases, with 14 bases lying between them. The DNA of the CDR3 is TGTGCCAGCAGTTCCCCGGAGGCCCTGGAAAAACTGTTTTTT. It codes for CASSSPEALEKLFF.

This clonotype was counted at least ten times. The genes are TRBV12-3 or TRBV12-4 and TRBJ2-5; TRBD2 matches 7 bases. Trimming cost V 6 bases and J 5 bases; bases outside gene matches: 9. The length of the CDR3 is 14 residues. The CDR3 spells CASRSEGREETQYF. Written as DNA, the CDR3 is TGTGCCAGCAGGTCCGAAGGGAGGGAGGAGACCCAGTACTTC.

At least ten counts were recorded for this clonotype. This chain links TRBV7-2 with TRBJ2-3; no firm D call. Germline CDR1 and CDR2: SGHTA and FQGNSA. The V gene lost 3 bases and the J gene lost 9 bases, with 10 bases spanning the gap. CDR3 length equals 12 residues. This CDR3 reads CASSLTPTTQYF. The CDR3 DNA reads as TGTGCCAGCAGCTTGACACCCACGACGCAGTATTTT.

This clonotype was counted ten times or more. The V call is TRBV28, the J call TRBJ1-2; maybe TRBD1 (6 bases). The germline V gene encodes CDR1 MDHEN and CDR2 SYDVKM. This CDR3 is built from 13 residues. V was cut by 8 bases and J by 8 bases, with 18 bases left in between. The CDR3 reads CASSRGGRGGYTF. In DNA, the CDR3 is TGTGCCAGCTCCCGGGGGGGGCGCGGCGGCTACACCTTC.

Regarding this clonotype: A much larger clone differs by one base, so this may be a read error. The gene calls are TRBV18 and TRBJ2-7; D is uncertain. The length of the CDR3 is 11 residues. CDR1 KGHSH and CDR2 LQKENI come from the germline V gene. The CDR3 protein is CDSSPQYEQYF. The CDR3 bases are TGTGACAGCTCGCCCCAATACGAGCAGTACTTC. The full variable domain, completed using reference TRBV18 and TRBJ2-7, is NAGVMQNPRHLVRRRGQEARLRCSPMKGHSHVYWYRQLPEEGLKFMVYLQKENIIDESGMPKERFSAEFPKEGPSILRIQQVVRGDSAAYFCDSSPQYEQYFGPGTRLTVT.

The CDR3 DNA sequence: TGTGCCAGCAGCGGGAGAGGGGGATCCTACGAGCAGTACTTC. Its translation is CASSGRGGSYEQYF. The genes are TRBV11-2 and TRBJ2-7; possible D gene TRBD1, 6 bases. Trimming stripped 5 bases from V and 1 base from J, with 12 bases between. The CDR3 has 14 residues. Germline lookup yields CDR1 SGHAT and CDR2 FQNNGV.

This clonotype has ten or more counts. The chain recombines TRBV5-6 with TRBJ2-1; the D call may be TRBD1 or TRBD2 (5 bases each). V lost 0 bases and J 6 bases, leaving 7 bases between the germline ends. The CDR3 contains 13 residues. Germline V gene sequence: CDR1 SGHDT, CDR2 YYEEEE. CDR3 amino acids: CASSLGGSNEQFF. The CDR3 bases are TGTGCCAGCAGCTTGGGGGGGTCCAATGAGCAGTTCTTC.